This T cell receptor (beta chain) was identified in a study of blood T cell repertoires in COVID-19. Study as a whole: The United States, Italy and Spain were the sources of the acute and convalescent COVID-19 samples.

Original processing methods: Estimation of nucleated cell counts relied on the amplification of reference gene primers. Data came from immunoSEQ multiplex PCR; TCRdb stores just in-frame clones and leaves some out. V and J calls and clone size are given by that table; D and trimming were obtained from the DNA. The profile shows a few hundred thousand clones, 70% to 90% of them singletons. CDR1 and CDR2 from the germline V gene are SGHTA and FQGNSA. Trimming cost V 3 bases and J 0 bases; bases outside gene matches: 3. This CDR3 comprises 16 residues. Across 20 to 25 US areas, participants ranged in age from roughly 18 to 95 years. Clinical histories supplied by participants themselves formed the basis of cohort assignment.

The chain has TRBV7-2 and TRBJ1-5; 9 positions agree with TRBD1. The origin of this receptor is a man aged 35-49 years who had recovered from COVID-19. The sample consisted of PBMCs or T cells enriched from blood (not recorded which). CDR3 region: CASSFTGGFSNQPQHF. In DNA, the CDR3 is TGTGCCAGCAGCTTTACAGGGGGCTTTAGCAATCAGCCCCAGCATTTT.